Following are 15 T cell receptor beta chains from one sample sequenced in a study of cytomegalovirus exposure and HLA in healthy donors. With 60 Vbeta and 13 Jbeta primers, the PCR was carried out. This table comes from immunoSEQ multiplex PCR, and its TCRdb copy is limited to in-frame clones, with some not included. The sample records 85,000 to 100,000 clones, under 65% being singletons. Material: PBMCs. These receptors were collected from a man aged 55 to 70 in good health and CMV-seronegative.

This rearrangement joins TRBV25-1 to TRBJ2-7; weak D call: TRBD2 (5 bases). The CDR3 has 18 amino acids. Per the germline V gene, CDR1 is MGHDK and CDR2 is SYGVNS. Trimming took 1 base from V and 0 from J, leaving 19 bases between them. Here the CDR3 reads CASSESRLRTFPSYEQYF. DNA of the CDR3: TGTGCCAGCAGTGAATCCAGGTTAAGGACTTTTCCCTCCTACGAGCAGTACTTC.

J is TRBJ2-2 and V is TRBV5-4, with D tentatively TRBD1 (6 bases). The CDR3 sequence is 14 residues long. In germline, CDR1 is SGHNT, CDR2 YYREEE (reference sequence). V was pared by 3 bases and J by 1 base, with 7 bases between. DNA of the CDR3: TGTGCCAGCAGCTCGGGACAGAACACCGGGGAGCTGTTTTTT. Encoded protein: CASSSGQNTGELFF.

This chain links TRBV28 with TRBJ2-7; D might be TRBD2 (5 bases). The V gene's germline CDR1 is MDHEN and CDR2 SYDVKM. The CDR3 covers 12 residues. V lost 6 bases, J lost 5 bases, and 11 bases lay in between. The DNA of the CDR3 is TGTGCCAGCAGCAAAGGACTTAACGAGCAGTACTTC. It encodes CASSKGLNEQYF.

The chain joins TRBV2 to TRBJ1-1; D ambiguous. V lost 6 bases and J 3 bases, leaving 17 bases between the germline ends. Looked up from germline, CDR1 is SNHLY and CDR2 is FYNNEI. The CDR3 is 15 residues long. In nucleotides, the CDR3 is TGTGCCAGCAGCTTGACCAGGAAAGCGGACACTGAAGCTTTCTTT. Translating it yields CASSLTRKADTEAFF.

The chain joins TRBV11-3 to TRBJ2-2; TRBD1 is a possible D gene (6 bases). Deletions cut 2 bases from V and 7 bases from J, with 14 bases between. Germline CDR1 is SGHNT and CDR2 is YENEEA. The CDR3 loop spans 15 amino acids. Here the CDR3 DNA reads TGTGCCAGCAGCTTAAGGGGGAGTAAGGGCGGGGAGCTGTTTTTT. It is translated as CASSLRGSKGGELFF.

This clone came up a few times. V usage is TRBV5-4 and J usage is TRBJ1-1; TRBD1 aligns across 12 bases. The germline CDR1 and CDR2 sequences are SGHNT and YYREEE (reference sequence). V shed 0 bases and J 5 bases; nucleotides not matched to a gene: 8. The CDR3 extends over 17 amino acids. The CDR3 nucleotides read TGTGCCAGCAGCTTGGGGGGACAGGGGGCGACGGGAACTGAAGCTTTCTTT. This codes for CASSLGGQGATGTEAFF.

The chain links TRBV5-6 to TRBJ2-7, with TRBD2 matching 12 bases. Trimming at V came to 4 bases and at J to 5 bases, leaving 10 bases not matched to a gene. The CDR3 spans 16 residues. CDR1 is SGHDT and CDR2 is YYEEEE in the germline V gene. The CDR3 region is CASSNLAGGPSHEQYF. The CDR3 nucleotides read TGTGCCAGCAGCAACCTAGCGGGGGGGCCTTCCCACGAGCAGTACTTC.

This chain connects TRBV11-3 to TRBJ2-3, with D perhaps TRBD2 (7 bases). V lost 2 bases, J lost 6 bases, and 12 bases lay in between. Germline CDR1 and CDR2: SGHNT and YENEEA. This CDR3 is built from 14 residues. Here the CDR3 reads CASSLTWGGDTQYF. CDR3 DNA: TGTGCCAGCAGCTTAACCTGGGGGGGCGATACGCAGTATTTT.

The chain uses TRBV25-1 and TRBJ2-1, with 7 bases fitting TRBD1. The CDR3 is 14 amino acids. Trimming took 4 bases from V and 3 from J; bases not matched to a gene: 3. Germline V lookup: CDR1 MGHDK, CDR2 SYGVNS. The CDR3 here is CASSATGNYNEQFF. For the CDR3, the DNA is TGTGCCAGCAGTGCGACAGGGAACTACAATGAGCAGTTCTTC.

This clone was seen more than once but under ten times. This sequence joins TRBV10-3 and TRBJ2-7, with D unclear. Germline values: CDR1 ENHRY, CDR2 SYGVKD. The CDR3 is 13 residues long. The germline V and J ends were trimmed by 5 bases and 6 bases, with 14 bases remaining between them. The chain's CDR3 is CAISPGTTGEQYF. Written as DNA, the CDR3 is TGTGCCATCAGTCCGGGTACCACGGGCGAGCAGTACTTC.

V gene TRBV6-5 combines with J gene TRBJ2-1; TRBD2 matches 14 bases. Germline V gene lookup returns CDR1 MNHEY and CDR2 SVGAGI. Trimming cost V 7 bases and J 9 bases; bases outside gene matches: 5. The CDR3 extends over 14 amino acids. The CDR3 spells CASIGGLAGGEQFF. DNA of the CDR3: TGTGCCAGCATTGGAGGACTAGCGGGAGGTGAGCAGTTCTTC.

The chain has TRBV5-6 and TRBJ2-3; D is possibly TRBD1 (6 bases). Germline CDR1 SGHDT, CDR2 YYEEEE. With 1 base removed from V and 1 base from J, the gap between germline ends came to 13 bases. The CDR3 sequence is 16 residues long. CDR3: CASSLIQGGGTDTQYF. For the CDR3, the DNA is TGTGCCAGCAGCTTGATACAGGGCGGTGGCACAGATACGCAGTATTTT.

The chain couples TRBV19 to TRBJ2-3; 7 nucleotides line up with TRBD2. This CDR3 has 15 amino acids. Unmatched junction bases numbered 7, after V lost 5 bases and J lost 2 bases. Germline-derived CDR1 and CDR2 are LNHDA and SQIVND (reference sequence). The CDR3 is CASSQASGNTDTQYF. CDR3 bases: TGTGCCAGTAGTCAAGCTAGCGGAAACACAGATACGCAGTATTTT.

The V gene is TRBV2, the J gene TRBJ1-5; D perhaps matches TRBD1 (5 bases). CDR1 is SNHLY and CDR2 is FYNNEI in the germline V gene. This CDR3 spans 14 amino acids. The V and J ends lost 6 bases and 4 bases respectively, with 13 bases between them. The CDR3, as DNA: TGTGCCAGCAGCGATCTTCGGGGGAATCAGCCCCAGCATTTT. Its protein is CASSDLRGNQPQHF.

The V call is TRBV18, the J call TRBJ1-1; D remains ambiguous. V dropped 1 base and J dropped 1 base, with 7 bases sitting between them. Germline V gene data show CDR1 as KGHSH and CDR2 as LQKENI. The CDR3 length is 14 residues. The CDR3 spells CASSPLTENTEAFF. CDR3 coding DNA: TGTGCCAGCTCACCACTTACTGAGAACACTGAAGCTTTCTTT.